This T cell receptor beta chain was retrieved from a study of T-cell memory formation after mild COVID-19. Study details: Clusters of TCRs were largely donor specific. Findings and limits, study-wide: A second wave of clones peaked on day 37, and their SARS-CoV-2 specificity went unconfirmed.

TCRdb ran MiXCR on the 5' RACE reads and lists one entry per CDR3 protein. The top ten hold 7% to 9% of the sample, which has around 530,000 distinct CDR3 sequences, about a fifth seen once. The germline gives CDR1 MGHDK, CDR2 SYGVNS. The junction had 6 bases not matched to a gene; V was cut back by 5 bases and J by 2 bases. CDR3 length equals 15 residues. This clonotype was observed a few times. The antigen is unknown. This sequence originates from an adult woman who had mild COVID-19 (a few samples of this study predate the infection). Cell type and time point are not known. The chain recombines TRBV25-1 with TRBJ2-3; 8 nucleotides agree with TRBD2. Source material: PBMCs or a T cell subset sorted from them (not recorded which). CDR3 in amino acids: CASSPRGGHTDTQYF. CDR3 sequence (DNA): TGTGCCAGCAGTCCGCGCGGGGGGCACACAGATACGCAGTATTTT.